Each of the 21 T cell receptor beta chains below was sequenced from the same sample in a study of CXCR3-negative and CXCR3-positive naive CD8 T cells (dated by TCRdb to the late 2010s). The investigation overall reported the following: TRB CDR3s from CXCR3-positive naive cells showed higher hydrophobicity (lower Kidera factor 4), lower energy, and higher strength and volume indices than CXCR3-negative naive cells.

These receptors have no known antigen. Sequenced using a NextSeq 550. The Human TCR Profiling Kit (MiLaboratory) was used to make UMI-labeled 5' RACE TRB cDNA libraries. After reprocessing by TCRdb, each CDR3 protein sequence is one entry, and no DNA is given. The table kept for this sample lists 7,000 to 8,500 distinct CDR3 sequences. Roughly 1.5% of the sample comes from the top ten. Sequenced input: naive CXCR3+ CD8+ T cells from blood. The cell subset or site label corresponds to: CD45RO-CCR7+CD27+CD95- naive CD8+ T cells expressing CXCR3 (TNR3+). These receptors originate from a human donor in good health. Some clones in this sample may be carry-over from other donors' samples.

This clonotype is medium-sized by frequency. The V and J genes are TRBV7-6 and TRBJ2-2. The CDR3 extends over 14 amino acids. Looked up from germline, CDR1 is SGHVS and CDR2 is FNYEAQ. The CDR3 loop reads CASSQTTVPGELFF.

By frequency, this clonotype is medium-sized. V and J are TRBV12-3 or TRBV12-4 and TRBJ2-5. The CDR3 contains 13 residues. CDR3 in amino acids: CASSWPDQETQYF.

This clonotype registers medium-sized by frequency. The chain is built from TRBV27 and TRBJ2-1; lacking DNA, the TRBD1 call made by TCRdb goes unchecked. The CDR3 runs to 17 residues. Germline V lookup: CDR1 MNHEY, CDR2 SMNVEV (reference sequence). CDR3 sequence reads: CASSTRAGPRPYNEQFF.

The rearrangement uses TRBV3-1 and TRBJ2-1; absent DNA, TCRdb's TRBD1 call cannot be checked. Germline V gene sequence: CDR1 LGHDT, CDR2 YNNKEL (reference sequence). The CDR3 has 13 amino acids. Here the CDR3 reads CASSHPGGDEQFF.

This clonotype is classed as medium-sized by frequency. Here the CDR3 reads CASSLARGMSYGYTF. This chain joins TRBV7-8 and TRBJ1-2; TCRdb selects TRBD1, and the lack of DNA leaves this call unchecked. Germline values: CDR1 SGHVS, CDR2 FQNEAQ. This CDR3 contains 15 residues.

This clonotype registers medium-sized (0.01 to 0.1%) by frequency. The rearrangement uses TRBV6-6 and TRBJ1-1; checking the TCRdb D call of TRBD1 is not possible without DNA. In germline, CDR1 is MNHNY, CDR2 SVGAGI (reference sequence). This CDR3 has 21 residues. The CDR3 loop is CASSYGTDRDSTMKGNTEAFF.

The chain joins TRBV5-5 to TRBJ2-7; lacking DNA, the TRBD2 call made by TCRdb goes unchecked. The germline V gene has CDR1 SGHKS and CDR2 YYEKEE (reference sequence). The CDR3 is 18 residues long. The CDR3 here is CASSLEQGTGLAAYEQYF. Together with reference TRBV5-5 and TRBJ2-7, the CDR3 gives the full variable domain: DAGVTQSPTHLIKTRGQQVTLRCSPISGHKSVSWYQQVLGQGPQFIFQYYEKEERGRGNFPDRFSARQFPNYSSELNVNALLLGDSALYLCASSLEQGTGLAAYEQYFGPGTRLTVT.

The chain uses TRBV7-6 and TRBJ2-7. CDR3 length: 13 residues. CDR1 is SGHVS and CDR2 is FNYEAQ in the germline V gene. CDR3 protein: CASSDRGTYEQYF.

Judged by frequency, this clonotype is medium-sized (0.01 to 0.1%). CDR3 in amino acids: CSVEDDRSPGYTF. The V gene is TRBV29-1, the J gene TRBJ1-2. Germline V gene sequence: CDR1 SQVTM, CDR2 ANQGSEA. The CDR3 totals 13 residues.

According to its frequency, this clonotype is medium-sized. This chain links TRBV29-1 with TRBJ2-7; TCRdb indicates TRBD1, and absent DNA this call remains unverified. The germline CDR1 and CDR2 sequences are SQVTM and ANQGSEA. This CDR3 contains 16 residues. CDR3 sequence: CSVVPAGQVTTYEQYF.

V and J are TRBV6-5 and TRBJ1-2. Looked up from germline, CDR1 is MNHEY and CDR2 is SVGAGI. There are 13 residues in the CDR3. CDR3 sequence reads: CASSPGANYGYTF.

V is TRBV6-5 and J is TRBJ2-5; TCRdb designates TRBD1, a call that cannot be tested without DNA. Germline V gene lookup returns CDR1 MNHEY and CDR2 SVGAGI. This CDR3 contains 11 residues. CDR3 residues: CASRRGETQYF.

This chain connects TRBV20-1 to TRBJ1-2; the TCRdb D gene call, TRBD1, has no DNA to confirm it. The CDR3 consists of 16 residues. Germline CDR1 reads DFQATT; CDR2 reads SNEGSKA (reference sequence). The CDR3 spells CSARDPRAAANYGYTF.

CDR3 sequence: CASSYLQGSEQYF. The chain carries TRBV6-5 and TRBJ2-7; TCRdb lists TRBD1, though no DNA is available to test this call. CDR1 is MNHEY and CDR2 is SVGAGI in the germline V gene. CDR3 size: 13 residues.

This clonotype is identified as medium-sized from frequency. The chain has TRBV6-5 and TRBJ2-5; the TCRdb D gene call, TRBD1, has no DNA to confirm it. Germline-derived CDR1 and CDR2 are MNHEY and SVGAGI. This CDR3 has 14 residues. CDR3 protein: CASSYRTDGETQYF.

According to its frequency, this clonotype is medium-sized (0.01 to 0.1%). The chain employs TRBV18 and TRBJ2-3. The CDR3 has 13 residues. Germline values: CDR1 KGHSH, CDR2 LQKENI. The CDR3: CASSPEWSDTQYF. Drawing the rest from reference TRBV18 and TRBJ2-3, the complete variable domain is NAGVMQNPRHLVRRRGQEARLRCSPMKGHSHVYWYRQLPEEGLKFMVYLQKENIIDESGMPKERFSAEFPKEGPSILRIQQVVRGDSAAYFCASSPEWSDTQYFGPGTRLTVL.

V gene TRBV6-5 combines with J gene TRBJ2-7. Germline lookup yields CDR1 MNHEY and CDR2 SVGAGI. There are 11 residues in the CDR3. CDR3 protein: CASRWNHEQYF.

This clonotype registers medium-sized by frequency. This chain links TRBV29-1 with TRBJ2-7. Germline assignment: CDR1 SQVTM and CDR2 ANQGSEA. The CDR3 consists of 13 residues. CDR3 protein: CSADPGSGYEQYF.

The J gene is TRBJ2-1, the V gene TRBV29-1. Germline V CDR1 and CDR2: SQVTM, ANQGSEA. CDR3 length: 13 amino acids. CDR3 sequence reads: CSTHRGSYNEQFF.

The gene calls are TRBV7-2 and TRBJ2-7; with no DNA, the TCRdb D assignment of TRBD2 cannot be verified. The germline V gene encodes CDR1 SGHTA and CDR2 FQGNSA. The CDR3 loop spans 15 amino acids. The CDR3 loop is CASSLAGLEIYEQYF.

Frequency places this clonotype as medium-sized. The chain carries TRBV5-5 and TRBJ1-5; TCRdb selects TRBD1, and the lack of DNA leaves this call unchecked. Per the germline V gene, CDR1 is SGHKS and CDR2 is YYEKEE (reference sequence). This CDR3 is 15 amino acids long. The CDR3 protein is CASSDDMGSNQPQHF.